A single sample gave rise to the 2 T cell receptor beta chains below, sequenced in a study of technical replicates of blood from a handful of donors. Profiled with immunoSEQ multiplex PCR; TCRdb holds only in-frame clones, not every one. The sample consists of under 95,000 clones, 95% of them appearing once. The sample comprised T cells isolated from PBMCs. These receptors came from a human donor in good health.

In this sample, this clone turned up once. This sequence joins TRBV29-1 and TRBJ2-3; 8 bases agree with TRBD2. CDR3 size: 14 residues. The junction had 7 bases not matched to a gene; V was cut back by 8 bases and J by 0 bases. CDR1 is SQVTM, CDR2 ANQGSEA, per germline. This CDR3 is CSSRAGDSTDTQYF. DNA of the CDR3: TGCAGCTCCCGAGCGGGAGATAGCACAGATACGCAGTATTTT.

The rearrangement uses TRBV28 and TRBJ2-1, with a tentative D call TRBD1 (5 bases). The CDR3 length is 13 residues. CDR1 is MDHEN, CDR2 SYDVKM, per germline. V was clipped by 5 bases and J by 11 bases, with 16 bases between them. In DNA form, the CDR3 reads TGTGCCAGCAGTGAGATTTTGACAGCCAAGCAGTTCTTC. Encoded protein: CASSEILTAKQFF.